The subject of this entry is one TCR beta chain. The V gene end was trimmed by 7 bases and the J gene end by 5 bases; junction bases not matched to a gene: 7. The germline CDR1 and CDR2 sequences are SGHTA and FQGNSA. This CDR3 comprises 14 residues. This specimen comes from a study of PD-L1 blockade in urothelial cancer. The repertoire was sequenced with immunoSEQ multiplex PCR; TCRdb's copy has only in-frame clones and lacks some. The sample includes some 110,000 clones, approximately 90% of them seen just once. Time point specified: peripheral blood 6 weeks after treatment start. The chain joins TRBV7-2 to TRBJ2-5; 10 nucleotides align to TRBD1. The source is a man in his 60s with urothelial cancer. The sequenced sample was PBMCs, obtained around atezolizumab (anti-PD-L1) treatment. This chain's CDR3 is CASTRDRGEETQYF. The DNA for the CDR3 is TGTGCCAGCACCCGGGACAGGGGTGAGGAGACCCAGTACTTC. Supplemented by reference TRBV7-2 and TRBJ2-5, the full variable domain reads GAGVSQSPSNKVTEKGKDVELRCDPISGHTALYWYRQSLGQGLEFLIYFQGNSAPDKSGLPSDRFSAERTGGSVSTLTIQRTQQEDSAVYLCASTRDRGEETQYFGPGTRLLVL.